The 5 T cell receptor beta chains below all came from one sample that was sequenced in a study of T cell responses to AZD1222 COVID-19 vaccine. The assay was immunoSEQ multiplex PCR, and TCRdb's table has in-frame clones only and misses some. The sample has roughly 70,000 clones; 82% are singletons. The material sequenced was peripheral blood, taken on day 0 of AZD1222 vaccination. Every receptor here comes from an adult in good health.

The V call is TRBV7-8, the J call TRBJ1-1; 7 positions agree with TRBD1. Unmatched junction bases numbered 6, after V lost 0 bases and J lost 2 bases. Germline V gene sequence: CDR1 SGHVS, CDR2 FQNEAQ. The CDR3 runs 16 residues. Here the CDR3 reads CASSLARTGGNTEAFF. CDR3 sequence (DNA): TGTGCCAGCAGCTTAGCGCGGACAGGAGGTAACACTGAAGCTTTCTTT.

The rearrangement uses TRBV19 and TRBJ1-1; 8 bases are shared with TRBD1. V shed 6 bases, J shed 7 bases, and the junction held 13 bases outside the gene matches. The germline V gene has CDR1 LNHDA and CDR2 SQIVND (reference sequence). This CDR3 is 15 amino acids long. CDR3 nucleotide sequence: TGTGCCAGTAGCCCCCCAGGGGGCGGATATAGTGAAGCTTTCTTT. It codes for CASSPPGGGYSEAFF.

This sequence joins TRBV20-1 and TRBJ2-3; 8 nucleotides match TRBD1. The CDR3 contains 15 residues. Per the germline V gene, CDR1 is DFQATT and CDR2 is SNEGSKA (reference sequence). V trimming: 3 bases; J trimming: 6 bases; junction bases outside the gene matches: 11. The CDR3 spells CSASPPRGLWDTQYF. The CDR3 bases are TGCAGTGCTAGTCCCCCCAGGGGGCTATGGGATACGCAGTATTTT.

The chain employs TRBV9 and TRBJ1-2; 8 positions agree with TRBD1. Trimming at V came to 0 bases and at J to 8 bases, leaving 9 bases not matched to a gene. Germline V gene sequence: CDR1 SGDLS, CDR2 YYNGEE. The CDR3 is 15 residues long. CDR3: CASSVGQGQGEGYTF. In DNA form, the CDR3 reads TGTGCCAGCAGCGTAGGCCAAGGACAGGGTGAGGGCTACACCTTC.

The DNA of the CDR3 is TGCGCCAGCCGGAAACGGGACAGGGGAGCCTACGAGCAGTACTTC. It encodes CASRKRDRGAYEQYF. This rearrangement joins TRBV23-1 to TRBJ2-7; TRBD1 matches 10 bases. TRBV23-1 is designated an ORF whose function remains uncertain. Trimming took 8 bases from V and 2 from J; bases not matched to a gene: 9. There are 15 residues in the CDR3.